The entry below describes one T cell receptor beta chain. The antigen is not known. These data are taken from a study of beta chain features in type 1 diabetes. Researchers reported sorting CD4+ naive, central memory, regulatory and stem cell-like memory cells via CD45RO/CCR7/CD25/CD127/CD95/CD27. Each sorted fraction was over 95% pure. What was sequenced were expressed TCRB transcripts, since all of the isolated RNA had been reverse transcribed. Using immunoSEQ multiplex PCR, the repertoire was profiled, and TCRdb retains in-frame clones only, with some absent. Among about 660,000 clones listed, over 12% were seen once. Trimming took 4 bases from V and 5 from J, leaving 2 bases between them. Per the germline V gene, CDR1 is SGHDN and CDR2 is FVKESK. The CDR3 contains 10 residues. Study outcomes and limitations: Type 1 diabetes patients showed a moderate but significant shortening of TCRB CDR3s in all four CD4+ subsets. Unsettled here was the matter of whether HLA type influences TCRB rearrangement. Type 1 diabetes patients had fewer VDJ junction insertions and more deletions.

The clonotype originates from a man aged 18 to 29 with type 1 diabetes. The sequencing input was naive CD4+ T cells from blood. The chain has TRBV14 and TRBJ1-1; D not resolved. This chain's CDR3 is CASSRTEAFF. Written as DNA, the CDR3 is TGTGCCAGCAGCCGAACTGAAGCTTTCTTT.